What follows are 15 T cell receptor beta chains derived from one specimen sequenced in a study of shared clonotypes between healthy human individuals. Assay: immunoSEQ multiplex PCR; the TCRdb copy retains only in-frame clones and omits some. The data hold 2 million to 2.5 million clones, with approximately 90% observed a single time. Input material: naive CD4+ T cells from PBMCs. Subset in this sample: CD45RA+ positively selected. The receptor source for this set is a young man in good health. Some clones in this sample may be carry-over from other donors' samples.

The J gene is TRBJ1-4, the V gene TRBV2; 8 bases match TRBD1. The ends lost 6 bases at V and 0 bases at J; junction bases unmatched: 9. Per the germline V gene, CDR1 is SNHLY and CDR2 is FYNNEI. The CDR3 is made up of 17 amino acids. CDR3 nucleotide sequence: TGTGCCAGCAGCCCGAGGACAGGGCCTACAACTAATGAAAAACTGTTTTTT. Translating it yields CASSPRTGPTTNEKLFF.

V and J are TRBV6-1 and TRBJ2-2; maybe TRBD1 (5 bases). The CDR3 loop spans 16 amino acids. Germline V lookup: CDR1 MNHNS, CDR2 SASEGT. The V end was cut by 4 bases, the J end by 4 bases, with 16 bases between. CDR3 nucleotide sequence: TGTGCCAGCAGTGGGCGACAGTTAAAAATCACCGGGGAGCTGTTTTTT. Translation gives CASSGRQLKITGELFF.

The V and J genes are TRBV27 and TRBJ2-2; 8 bases match TRBD1. Trimming cost V 5 bases and J 7 bases; bases outside gene matches: 30. CDR1 MNHEY and CDR2 SMNVEV come from the germline V gene (reference sequence). The CDR3 extends over 22 amino acids. The CDR3 nucleotides read TGTGCCAGCAGTCACCACGAAGGACAGGGTAGTTGGACGGACTGGTTTGGCGGGGAGCTGTTTTTT. Translating it yields CASSHHEGQGSWTDWFGGELFF.

The genes are TRBV6-1 and TRBJ2-5, with a weak D call TRBD2 (5 bases). CDR3 size: 15 residues. Per germline, CDR1 MNHNS and CDR2 SASEGT. The V and J ends lost 2 bases and 5 bases respectively, with 15 bases between them. This chain's CDR3 is CASSEMGWPSETQYF. As DNA, the CDR3 is TGTGCCAGCAGTGAAATGGGGTGGCCTAGCGAGACCCAGTACTTC.

The V gene is TRBV11-2, the J gene TRBJ1-1; D is possibly TRBD1 (5 bases). The CDR3 extends over 17 amino acids. Germline-derived CDR1 and CDR2 are SGHAT and FQNNGV. V lost 0 bases to trimming and J lost 3 bases, with 17 bases between them. CDR3 sequence (DNA): TGTGCCAGCAGCTTAGATAGGGACGCCCGGGGGTACACTGAAGCTTTCTTT. Protein sequence: CASSLDRDARGYTEAFF.

The rearrangement links TRBV11-2 to TRBJ2-1; D uncertain. V was clipped by 1 base and J by 6 bases, with 10 bases between them. Germline values: CDR1 SGHAT, CDR2 FQNNGV. The CDR3 consists of 14 residues. CDR3 amino acids: CASSLAGSLNEQFF. The CDR3 DNA follows: TGTGCCAGCAGCTTAGCGGGTAGTCTCAATGAGCAGTTCTTC.

This clone was found a few times. The chain is built from TRBV11-2 and TRBJ2-1, with D perhaps TRBD1 (6 bases). V lost 7 bases to trimming and J lost 3 bases, with 16 bases between them. Germline lookup yields CDR1 SGHAT and CDR2 FQNNGV. CDR3 length: 15 residues. The CDR3 loop is CASTEGRTVYNEQFF. The CDR3 region has the DNA TGTGCCAGCACCGAGGGCCGGACAGTCTACAATGAGCAGTTCTTC.

About this clone: The sample carries other DNA sequences with the same CDR3. The CDR3 sequence is CSVGGNYGYTF. The CDR3 nucleotides read TGCAGCGTGGGTGGGAACTATGGCTACACCTTC. The chain has TRBV29-1 and TRBJ1-2, with no clear D. The germline V gene encodes CDR1 SQVTM and CDR2 ANQGSEA. The CDR3 loop spans 11 amino acids. V was trimmed by 6 bases and J by 2 bases, leaving 7 bases between them.

The chain employs TRBV5-4 and TRBJ2-1; tentatively, D is TRBD2 (6 bases). The CDR3 is made up of 15 amino acids. The V end lost 1 base, the J end lost 4 bases, and 12 bases lay between the germline ends. Germline loops: CDR1 SGHNT, CDR2 YYREEE (reference sequence). CDR3 sequence reads: CASSLKDYLYNEQFF. The CDR3 nucleotides are TGTGCCAGCAGCTTGAAGGACTACCTTTACAATGAGCAGTTCTTC.

Here the CDR3 reads CASLSQGAGVRCGYTF. The CDR3 nucleotides are TGTGCCAGCCTCTCGCAGGGGGCCGGGGTCAGGTGTGGCTACACCTTC. This sequence joins TRBV21-1 and TRBJ1-2; the table names TRBD1, a call not compared with the DNA. TRBV21-1 counts as a pseudogene. The CDR3 consists of 16 residues.

The rearrangement links TRBV29-1 to TRBJ1-4; 9 bases align to TRBD1. CDR3 length: 14 amino acids. Trimming at V came to 7 bases and at J to 6 bases, leaving 9 bases not matched to a gene. Germline V gene data show CDR1 as SQVTM and CDR2 as ANQGSEA. The CDR3 protein is CSAIKQGADEKLFF. The CDR3 region has the DNA TGCAGCGCTATAAAACAGGGGGCGGATGAAAAACTGTTTTTT.

The chain carries TRBV18 and TRBJ2-7; tentatively, D is TRBD2 (5 bases). The CDR3 consists of 13 residues. V shed 4 bases and J shed 6 bases, with 13 bases lying between them. In germline, CDR1 is KGHSH, CDR2 LQKENI. The CDR3: CASSREGGREQYF. Written as DNA, the CDR3 is TGTGCCAGCTCACGTGAAGGAGGACGCGAGCAGTACTTC.

This chain links TRBV7-8 with TRBJ1-5; D is undetermined. Between the trimmed V and J ends, which lost 1 base and 3 bases, there was a span of 16 bases. CDR3 size: 17 residues. Looked up from germline, CDR1 is SGHVS and CDR2 is FQNEAQ. CDR3 in amino acids: CASSLDRAGPPNQPQHF. Here the CDR3 DNA reads TGTGCCAGCAGCTTAGATCGGGCAGGTCCCCCCAATCAGCCCCAGCATTTT. Full variable domain (missing parts from reference TRBV7-8 and TRBJ1-5): GAGVSQSPRYKVAKRGQDVALRCDPISGHVSLFWYQQALGQGPEFLTYFQNEAQLDKSGLPSDRFFAERPEGSVSTLKIQRTQQEDSAVYLCASSLDRAGPPNQPQHFGDGTRLSIL.

The V gene is TRBV28, the J gene TRBJ2-1; D is perhaps TRBD1 (5 bases). This CDR3 is 13 amino acids long. Germline CDR1 MDHEN, CDR2 SYDVKM. The V and J ends lost 5 bases and 10 bases respectively, with 15 bases between them. The CDR3 loop reads CASSPAIGQEQFF. CDR3 nucleotides: TGTGCCAGCAGTCCCGCGATTGGACAAGAGCAGTTCTTC.

The chain has TRBV29-1 and TRBJ2-5; perhaps TRBD1 as D (5 bases). Germline lookup yields CDR1 SQVTM and CDR2 ANQGSEA. The CDR3 spans 12 residues. V was pared by 4 bases and J by 5 bases, with 11 bases between. CDR3 sequence (DNA): TGCAGCGTTGGACAGTCTTTTGAGACCCAGTACTTC. Its protein product is CSVGQSFETQYF.